These T cell receptor beta chains were read from a single sample in a study of Graves' ophthalmopathy and Graves' hyperthyroidism. TCRdb processed the multiplex PCR reads anew with MiXCR; each CDR3 protein has one entry. The sample has hundreds of thousands of distinct CDR3 sequences; about 38% are singletons. Sequencing input: peripheral blood. Receptor source: an adult man with Graves' ophthalmopathy. The CDR3 runs from the conserved cysteine through the conserved F or W. The D gene is left open where the match is weak. For some rows the clone size is stated as once, few or many, or as a class when expanded; others skip it.

size | J | V | D | length | DNA | CDR3
many | TRBJ1-5 | TRBV2 | TRBD1 | 15 | TGTGCCAGCACCACGGGACAGGGGTACAATCAGCCCCAGCATTTT | CASTTGQGYNQPQHF
many | TRBJ1-2 | TRBV24-1 | NA | 14 | TGTGCCACCAGTGATTCCTCGGGGCTATATGGCTACACCTTC | CATSDSSGLYGYTF
few | TRBJ2-3 | TRBV7-8 | NA | 12 | TGTGCCAGCGCCGTTGCGGTGGATACGCAGTATTTT | CASAVAVDTQYF
NA | TRBJ2-2 | TRBV19 | NA | 18 | TGTGCCAGTAGTATTCAAGTCAGATGGTTAGGAAACACCGGGGAGCTGTTTTTT | CASSIQVRWLGNTGELFF
many | TRBJ1-1 | TRBV6-5 | TRBD1 | 12 | TGTGCCAGCAGACAGGGGAATGCTGAAGCTTTCTTT | CASRQGNAEAFF
many | TRBJ1-2 | TRBV11-2 | NA | 13 | TGTGCCAGCAGCTTAGCGGACATCCATGGCTACACCTTC | CASSLADIHGYTF
NA | TRBJ1-5 | TRBV6-5 | NA | 14 | TGTGCCAGCAGTTCCCGACAGAAATCTTATCCCCAGCATTTT | CASSSRQKSYPQHF
few | TRBJ2-5 | TRBV14 | NA | 15 | TGTGCCAGCAGCCGAGGGGCACTATCTCAAGAGACCCAGTACTTC | CASSRGALSQETQYF
NA | TRBJ1-4 | TRBV3-1 | NA | 14 | TGTGCCAGCAGCCAAGGAGAGAAAAGGGGAAAACTGTTTTTT | CASSQGEKRGKLFF
many | TRBJ1-1 | TRBV5-8 | NA | 14 | TGTGCCAGCAGCTCGATATGGGGGGAGACTGAAGCTTTCTTT | CASSSIWGETEAFF
many | TRBJ1-2 | TRBV29-1 | TRBD1 | 12 | TGCAGCGTTGACAGGGGGAAGGGCGGCTACACCTTC | CSVDRGKGGYTF
NA | TRBJ2-7 | TRBV7-9 | TRBD2 | 16 | TGTGCCAGCAGGGTAGATTCGGGACTAGCGAGCGAGGAGCAGTACTTC | CASRVDSGLASEEQYF
NA | TRBJ2-6 | TRBV15 | NA | 13 | TGTGCCACCAGTCGGGCGGGGGCCAACGTCCTGACTTTC | CATSRAGANVLTF
few | TRBJ2-7 | TRBV6-1 | TRBD1 | 15 | TGTGCCAGCAGTGCTAGGACAGGGCTCCTCTCCGAGCAGTACTTC | CASSARTGLLSEQYF
few | TRBJ1-6 | TRBV27 | NA | 14 | TGTGCCAGCAGTTTTCAGGGTGGGAATTCACCCCTCCACTTT | CASSFQGGNSPLHF
many | TRBJ1-5 | TRBV10-3 | NA | 14 | TGTGCCATCAGTGAGTCAAACAGATATCAGCCCCAGCATTTT | CAISESNRYQPQHF
few | TRBJ1-4 | TRBV2 | NA | 14 | TGTGCCAGCAGGGAAACCGGGGCCGTGGAAAAACTGTTTTTT | CASRETGAVEKLFF
once | TRBJ2-6 | TRBV25-1 | TRBD2 | 14 | TGTGCCAGCAGTGGAGGGAGGGAGGCCAACGTCCTGACTTTC | CASSGGREANVLTF
NA | TRBJ2-7 | TRBV12-3/TRBV12-4 | NA | 15 | TGTGCCAGCAGCTTACGTACCTCGATCACCTACGAGCAGTACTTC | CASSLRTSITYEQYF
NA | TRBJ2-3 | TRBV7-2 | TRBD2 | 17 | TGTGCCAGCATTCCGGGACTAGCGGCCGAAAGCACAGATACGCAGTATTTT | CASIPGLAAESTDTQYF
many | TRBJ1-2 | TRBV24-1 | TRBD1 | 14 | TGTGCCACCAGTGGTCGGGACAGGGTGGACGGCTACACCTTC | CATSGRDRVDGYTF
NA | TRBJ1-2 | TRBV2 | NA | 10 | TGTGCCATCACCGACTATGGCTACACCTTC | CAITDYGYTF
NA | TRBJ2-6 | TRBV29-1 | NA | 14 | TGCAGCGGAGGACTTCTCTCTGGGGCCAACGTCCTGACTTTC | CSGGLLSGANVLTF
NA | TRBJ2-5 | TRBV10-3 | NA | 16 | TGTGCCAGCAGTTGGGGACGGTGGGAGCCGAAAGAGACCCAGTACTTC | CASSWGRWEPKETQYF
NA | TRBJ1-5 | TRBV10-3 | TRBD1 | 17 | TGTGCCAGCAGACATACCCGGGACAGGGGGCGAGGTCAGCCCCAGCATTTT | CASRHTRDRGRGQPQHF
many | TRBJ1-4 | TRBV7-2 | NA | 15 | TGTGCCAGCAGCCCGCGGACAGCTCATAATGAAAAACTGTTTTTT | CASSPRTAHNEKLFF
NA | TRBJ1-1 | TRBV5-1 | TRBD1 | 15 | TGCGCCAGCAGCTTGGAGGGACAGGCGAACACTGAAGCTTTCTTT | CASSLEGQANTEAFF
many | TRBJ1-3 | TRBV7-9 | NA | 18 | TGTGCCAGCAGCGGTATCGTCCCCCAGCTAGACTCTGGAAACACCATATATTTT | CASSGIVPQLDSGNTIYF
many | TRBJ1-6 | TRBV25-1 | NA | 14 | TGTGCCAGCAGTGAGGGAATGGATAATTCACCCCTCCACTTT | CASSEGMDNSPLHF
few | TRBJ1-1 | TRBV30 | NA | 12 | TGTGCCTGGAGTGTGCTGATGACTGAAGCTTTCTTT | CAWSVLMTEAFF
many | TRBJ2-7 | TRBV10-3 | TRBD2 | 17 | TGTGCCATCAGTGCCCAGCGGGAGGGCCCCGCGCCCTACGAGCAGTACTTC | CAISAQREGPAPYEQYF
NA | TRBJ2-1 | TRBV25-1 | TRBD1 | 15 | TGTGCCAGCAGTGAGACCGGGACAGGGGTTCATGAGCAGTTCTTC | CASSETGTGVHEQFF
NA | TRBJ2-5 | TRBV10-3 | TRBD1 | 14 | TGTGCCATCAGTGAGGACAGGGGCGAGGAGACCCAGTACTTC | CAISEDRGEETQYF
NA | TRBJ1-1 | TRBV20-1 | NA | 13 | TGCAGTGCTAGGCGGGACTCCGACACTGAAGCTTTCTTT | CSARRDSDTEAFF
once | TRBJ2-6 | TRBV7-3 | TRBD1 | 17 | TGTGCCAGCAGCTTCACAGGGGGGAACACTGGGGCCAACGTCCTGACTTTC | CASSFTGGNTGANVLTF
NA | TRBJ2-5 | TRBV5-1 | TRBD1 | 15 | TGCGCCAGCAGCTTGGACAGGGGGCAGCGAGAGACCCAGTGCTTC | CASSLDRGQRETQCF
few | TRBJ2-7 | TRBV12-3/TRBV12-4 | TRBD1 | 12 | TGTGCCAGCACAGGGGGAACGTACGAGCAGTACTTC | CASTGGTYEQYF
many | TRBJ1-5 | TRBV10-3 | TRBD1 | 16 | TGTGCCATCAGTGAGTCGTCCCAGGGGGGGGATCAGCCCCAGCATTTT | CAISESSQGGDQPQHF
few | TRBJ2-7 | TRBV6-1 | TRBD2 | 15 | TGTGCCAGCACCCTCGCGGGGGGATTGAGGTACGAGCAGTACTTC | CASTLAGGLRYEQYF
NA | TRBJ2-7 | TRBV30 | TRBD1 | 13 | TGTGCCTGGAGTGACGGGACAGGACAAGAGCGGTACTTC | CAWSDGTGQERYF
NA | TRBJ2-2 | TRBV5-1 | TRBD2 | 13 | TGTGCCAGCAGCCAAGCGGGAGCAGGGGAGCTGTTTTTT | CASSQAGAGELFF
NA | TRBJ2-7 | TRBV7-9 | TRBD2 | 15 | TGTGCCAGCAACTTAGGGAGGGGCAGCTCCTACGAGCAGGACTTC | CASNLGRGSSYEQDF
many | TRBJ1-2 | TRBV5-5 | NA | 15 | TGTGCCAGCAGCTTGAGGCGTGGCCTTTCGTATGGCTACACCTTC | CASSLRRGLSYGYTF
many | TRBJ1-5 | TRBV4-1 | TRBD1 | 15 | TGCGCCAGCAGCCAAGATGACAGGGAAGATCAGCCCCAGCATTTT | CASSQDDREDQPQHF
many | TRBJ1-1 | TRBV10-3 | NA | 14 | TGTGCCATCAGTGAGGACCCCATGAACACTGAAGCTTTCTTT | CAISEDPMNTEAFF
many | TRBJ1-5 | TRBV10-3 | NA | 14 | TGTGCCAGCAGTGAAGACCCGGGACTACTGCCCCAGCATTTT | CASSEDPGLLPQHF
many | TRBJ2-2 | TRBV29-1 | TRBD2 | 15 | TGCAGCGTTGAATTCTCTAGCGGAGTCACCGGGGAGCTGTTTTTT | CSVEFSSGVTGELFF
NA | TRBJ1-1 | TRBV12-3/TRBV12-4 | NA | 16 | TGTGCCAGCAGTCCCCATAGGGCAGGGAGTGACACTGAAGCTTTCTTT | CASSPHRAGSDTEAFF
NA | TRBJ2-2 | TRBV20-1 | TRBD2 | 16 | TGCAGTGCTAAACTAGCGGGGGCCTCTCTCACCGGGGAGCTGTTTTTT | CSAKLAGASLTGELFF
NA | TRBJ1-1 | TRBV7-8 | NA | 15 | TGTGCCAGCAGACACGGACTCAACAGGGCCACTGAAGCTTTCTTT | CASRHGLNRATEAFF
NA | TRBJ1-2 | TRBV19 | NA | 16 | TGTGCCAGTAGTATCAGGTCGGCAGGAGGGAACTATGGCTACACCTTC | CASSIRSAGGNYGYTF